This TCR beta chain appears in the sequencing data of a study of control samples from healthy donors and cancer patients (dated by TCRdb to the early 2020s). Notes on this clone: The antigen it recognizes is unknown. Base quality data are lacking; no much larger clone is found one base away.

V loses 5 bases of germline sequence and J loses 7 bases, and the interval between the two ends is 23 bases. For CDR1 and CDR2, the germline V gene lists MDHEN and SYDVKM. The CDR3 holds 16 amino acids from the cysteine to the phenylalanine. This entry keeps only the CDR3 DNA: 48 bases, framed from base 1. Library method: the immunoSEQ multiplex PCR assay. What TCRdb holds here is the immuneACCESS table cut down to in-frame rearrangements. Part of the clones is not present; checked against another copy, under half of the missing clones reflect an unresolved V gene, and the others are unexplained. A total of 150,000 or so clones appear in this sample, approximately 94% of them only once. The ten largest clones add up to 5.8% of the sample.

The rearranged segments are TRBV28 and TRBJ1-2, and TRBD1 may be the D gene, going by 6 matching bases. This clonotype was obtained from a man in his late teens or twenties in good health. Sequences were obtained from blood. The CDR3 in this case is CASSRGQLRISSGYTF. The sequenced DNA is TGTGCCAGCAGTCGTGGACAGTTAAGAATCAGTAGTGGCTACACCTTC.